This T cell receptor beta chain was identified in a study of tumor-infiltrating lymphocytes in primary liver carcinoma. General study findings and limits: No more than about 8-24% of top clones could be seen in all five tumor regions.

Comment on this clonotype: Antigen specificity is unknown.

Researchers generated TCR beta cDNA from around 510 ng of total RNA, relying on a constant-region primer. The TCR beta library was amplified through three nested multiplex PCR rounds in a modified ARM-PCR procedure. Researchers ran the first two PCR rounds for roughly 11 cycles each with TRBV1-TRBV30 forward primers and a C-beta reverse primer. TCRdb itself ran the multiplex PCR reads through MiXCR, one entry per CDR3 protein. The sample shows approximately 120,000 distinct CDR3 sequences, 64% of them seen only once. From unsorted bulk tissue weighing roughly 19-34 mg, DNA and RNA were co-extracted. Patients carried chronic HBV infection without prior treatment. Five separate regions were sampled from each tumor. Over 80% viable tumor cells were present in every tumor sample. The CDR3 loop spans 16 amino acids. Germline CDR1 SGHRS, CDR2 YFSETQ. Trimming removed 4 bases from V and 0 bases from J, with 16 bases in between.

What was sequenced was liver tumor tissue from sampling region 3. Subset given: tumor region T3, left-lateral pole. This receptor was taken from a woman between 55 and 75 years old with primary liver carcinoma and hepatitis B virus infection. J is TRBJ1-1 and V is TRBV5-1; D gene uncertain. The CDR3 DNA is TGCGCCAGCAGCGTAGACGGGATAACTATGAACACTGAAGCTTTCTTT. Translation gives CASSVDGITMNTEAFF.